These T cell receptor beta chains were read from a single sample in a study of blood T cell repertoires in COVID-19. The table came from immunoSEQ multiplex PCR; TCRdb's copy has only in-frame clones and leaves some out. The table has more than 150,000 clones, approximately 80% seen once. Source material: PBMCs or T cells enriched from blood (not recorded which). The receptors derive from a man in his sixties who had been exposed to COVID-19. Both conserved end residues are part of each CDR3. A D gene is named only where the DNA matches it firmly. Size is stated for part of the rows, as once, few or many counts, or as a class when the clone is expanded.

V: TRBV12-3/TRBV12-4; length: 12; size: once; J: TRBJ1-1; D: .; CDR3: CASQTERGLAFF
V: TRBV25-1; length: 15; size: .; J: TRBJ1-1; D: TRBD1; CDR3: CASRSPGQGNTEAFF
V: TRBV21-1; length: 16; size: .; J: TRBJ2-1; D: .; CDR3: CASSKRLAGGWNEQFF
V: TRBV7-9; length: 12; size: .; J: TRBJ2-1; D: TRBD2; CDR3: CASSILAGYPFF
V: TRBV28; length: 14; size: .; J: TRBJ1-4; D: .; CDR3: CASSAPPRGEKLFF
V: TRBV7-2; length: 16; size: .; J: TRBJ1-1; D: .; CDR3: CASSPRVPDLSTEAFF
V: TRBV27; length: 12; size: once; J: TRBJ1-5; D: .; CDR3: CASSSLNQPQHF
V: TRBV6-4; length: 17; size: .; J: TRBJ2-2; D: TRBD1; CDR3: CASSKTTGGGNTGELFF
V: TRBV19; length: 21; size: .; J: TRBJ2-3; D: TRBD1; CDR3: CASSTLPGTGAGAVGTDTQYF
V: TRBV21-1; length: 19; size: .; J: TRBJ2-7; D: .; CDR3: CASSKRGTGGVRYSYEQYF
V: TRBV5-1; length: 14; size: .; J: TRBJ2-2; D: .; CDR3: CASSLKTSTGELFF
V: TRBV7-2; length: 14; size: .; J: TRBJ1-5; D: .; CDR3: CASSLVSSNQPQHF
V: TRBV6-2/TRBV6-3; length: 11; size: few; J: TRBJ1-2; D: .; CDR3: CASSYWAGYTF
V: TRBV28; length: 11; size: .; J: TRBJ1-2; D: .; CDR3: CASRSGYGYTF
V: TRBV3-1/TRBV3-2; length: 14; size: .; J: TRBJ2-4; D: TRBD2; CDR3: CASSQGLGVYIQYF
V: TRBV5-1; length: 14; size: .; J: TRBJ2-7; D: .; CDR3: CASSLASAGHEQYF
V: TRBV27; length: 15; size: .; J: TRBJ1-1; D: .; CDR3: CASSDTTAGNTEAFF